This T cell receptor (beta chain) appears in the sequencing data of a study of blood T cell repertoires in COVID-19. Overall study: Samples of COVID-19 (acute and convalescent) were obtained from the United States, Italy and Spain. PBMCs, B-cell-depleted T cells, or T cells were the source of the cDNA or gDNA that made up the material.

The CDR3 has 17 amino acids. Germline V CDR1 and CDR2: SGDLS, YYNGEE. The V and J ends lost 2 bases and 0 bases, in that order; junction bases with no gene match: 5. Participant ages covered about 18 to 89 years across 24 US areas. Assignments of participants to cohorts depended upon their own reported clinical history. TCRdb's copy holds only in-frame clones and misses some; the assay was immunoSEQ multiplex PCR. This table has 150,000 to 250,000 clones, 65% to 90% appearing once. The TCR was taken from a middle-aged man who had recovered from COVID-19. Sequenced: PBMCs or T cells enriched from blood (not recorded which). The chain joins TRBV9 to TRBJ2-5, with 12 bases fitting TRBD2. The CDR3 is CASSVGTSGRNQETQYF. The DNA of the CDR3 is TGTGCCAGCAGCGTGGGTACTAGCGGGAGGAACCAAGAGACCCAGTACTTC.